The rows below give T cell receptor beta chains drawn from one sample of a study of cytomegalovirus exposure and HLA in healthy donors. TCRdb's copy holds only in-frame clones and misses some; the assay was immunoSEQ multiplex PCR. The sample holds 100,000 or so clones; over 75% are singletons and the top ten take less than 9.5%. The sequencing sample was made of PBMCs. The receptor source for this set is a man aged 25 to 40 in good health and CMV-seronegative. Both conserved end residues are part of each CDR3. The order of the fields is J gene, clone size, V gene, D gene, CDR3 protein, CDR3 DNA. D genes are given only for firm matches. The size of a clone is reported for some rows only, either as once, few or many, or as a class for expanded clones.

j_call: TRBJ1-1; clone_size: .; v_call: TRBV18; d_call: TRBD1; cdr3_aa: CASSGGQGNTEAFF; cdr3_nt: TGTGCCAGCTCCGGGGGACAGGGGAACACTGAAGCTTTCTTT
j_call: TRBJ1-2; clone_size: .; v_call: TRBV4-1; d_call: TRBD1; cdr3_aa: CASGDRVNYGYTF; cdr3_nt: TGCGCCTCAGGAGACAGGGTTAACTATGGCTACACCTTC
j_call: TRBJ2-1; clone_size: .; v_call: TRBV28; d_call: .; cdr3_aa: CASRVSYNEQFF; cdr3_nt: TGTGCCAGCCGGGTGTCCTACAATGAGCAGTTCTTC
j_call: TRBJ1-2; clone_size: .; v_call: TRBV11-2; d_call: .; cdr3_aa: CASSPEGYGYTF; cdr3_nt: TGTGCCAGCAGCCCAGAGGGCTATGGCTACACCTTC
j_call: TRBJ1-2; clone_size: .; v_call: TRBV6-1; d_call: .; cdr3_aa: CASSEALPGLYGYTF; cdr3_nt: TGTGCCAGCAGTGAAGCGCTTCCAGGGCTCTATGGCTACACCTTC
j_call: TRBJ2-3; clone_size: .; v_call: TRBV5-1; d_call: TRBD2; cdr3_aa: CASSWYGTSGVPDTQYF; cdr3_nt: TGCGCCAGCAGCTGGTACGGGACTAGCGGGGTCCCAGATACGCAGTATTTT
j_call: TRBJ1-1; clone_size: few; v_call: TRBV7-8; d_call: .; cdr3_aa: CASSTRTEAFF; cdr3_nt: TGTGCCAGCAGCACGAGGACTGAAGCTTTCTTT
j_call: TRBJ2-2; clone_size: .; v_call: TRBV2; d_call: .; cdr3_aa: CASRALITGELFF; cdr3_nt: TGTGCCAGCAGAGCACTGATCACCGGGGAGCTGTTTTTT
j_call: TRBJ2-7; clone_size: .; v_call: TRBV2; d_call: TRBD2; cdr3_aa: CASSDSLAGVIYEQYF; cdr3_nt: TGTGCCAGCAGTGATAGTCTAGCGGGAGTTATCTACGAGCAGTACTTC
j_call: TRBJ1-5; clone_size: .; v_call: TRBV27; d_call: .; cdr3_aa: CASSFSGPGNQPQHF; cdr3_nt: TGTGCCAGCAGTTTCTCGGGTCCTGGCAATCAGCCCCAGCATTTT
j_call: TRBJ1-2; clone_size: .; v_call: TRBV27; d_call: .; cdr3_aa: CASSLSVSRGGYTF; cdr3_nt: TGTGCCAGCAGTTTATCGGTTTCTCGGGGTGGCTACACCTTC
j_call: TRBJ2-1; clone_size: .; v_call: TRBV5-1; d_call: .; cdr3_aa: CASSLGQSTYNEQFF; cdr3_nt: TGCGCCAGCAGCTTAGGACAGTCGACCTACAATGAGCAGTTCTTC
j_call: TRBJ2-1; clone_size: .; v_call: TRBV6-4; d_call: TRBD2; cdr3_aa: CASIEAGTSGAWPWEEQFF; cdr3_nt: TGTGCCAGCATCGAAGCCGGGACTAGCGGGGCCTGGCCATGGGAAGAGCAGTTCTTC
j_call: TRBJ2-5; clone_size: once; v_call: TRBV7-2; d_call: TRBD2; cdr3_aa: CASSLTSGGYQETQYF; cdr3_nt: TGTGCCAGCAGCTTGACTAGCGGGGGGTACCAAGAGACCCAGTACTTC
j_call: TRBJ2-6; clone_size: .; v_call: TRBV5-1; d_call: .; cdr3_aa: CASSLGQGNSGANVLTF; cdr3_nt: TGCGCCAGCAGCTTGGGGCAGGGCAACTCTGGGGCCAACGTCCTGACTTTC
j_call: TRBJ2-7; clone_size: .; v_call: TRBV27; d_call: .; cdr3_aa: CASSLSPQVLGEQYF; cdr3_nt: TGTGCCAGCAGTTTATCCCCTCAGGTGCTTGGCGAGCAGTACTTC
j_call: TRBJ2-7; clone_size: .; v_call: TRBV10-3; d_call: TRBD1; cdr3_aa: CAISPEPGQGFF; cdr3_nt: TGTGCCATCAGCCCTGAACCGGGACAGGGGTTCTTC
j_call: TRBJ2-3; clone_size: once; v_call: TRBV5-1; d_call: .; cdr3_aa: CASSFGNTQYF; cdr3_nt: TGCGCCAGCAGCTTTGGCAATACGCAGTATTTT
j_call: TRBJ1-1; clone_size: .; v_call: TRBV5-1; d_call: TRBD1; cdr3_aa: CASSLQGAHGTEAFF; cdr3_nt: TGCGCCAGCAGCTTACAGGGGGCACATGGCACTGAAGCTTTCTTT
j_call: TRBJ1-1; clone_size: .; v_call: TRBV7-6; d_call: .; cdr3_aa: CASSWGGELGTFF; cdr3_nt: TGTGCCAGCAGCTGGGGGGGGGAACTGGGGACTTTCTTT
j_call: TRBJ2-2; clone_size: few; v_call: TRBV29-1; d_call: TRBD1; cdr3_aa: CSGPGQPARTGELFF; cdr3_nt: TGCAGCGGGCCGGGACAGCCAGCGAGGACCGGGGAGCTGTTTTTT
j_call: TRBJ1-2; clone_size: few; v_call: TRBV11-2; d_call: .; cdr3_aa: CASSLGLTWGEDYGYTF; cdr3_nt: TGTGCCAGCAGCTTGGGGTTGACCTGGGGGGAGGACTATGGCTACACCTTC
j_call: TRBJ2-2; clone_size: .; v_call: TRBV10-2; d_call: TRBD1; cdr3_aa: CASSAGQGVTGELFF; cdr3_nt: TGCGCCAGCAGCGCGGGACAGGGTGTGACCGGGGAGCTGTTTTTT
j_call: TRBJ2-1; clone_size: .; v_call: TRBV9; d_call: TRBD2; cdr3_aa: CASSVDPLAGLYNEQFF; cdr3_nt: TGTGCCAGCAGCGTAGACCCTCTAGCGGGTCTATACAATGAGCAGTTCTTC
j_call: TRBJ1-3; clone_size: few; v_call: TRBV30; d_call: .; cdr3_aa: CAYHGPSSRATIYF; cdr3_nt: TGTGCCTATCACGGACCGAGCTCCAGGGCCACCATATATTTT
j_call: TRBJ1-6; clone_size: .; v_call: TRBV11-2; d_call: .; cdr3_aa: CASSLAYNSPLHF; cdr3_nt: TGTGCCAGCAGCCTCGCCTATAATTCACCCCTCCACTTT
j_call: TRBJ2-1; clone_size: .; v_call: TRBV4-3; d_call: TRBD1; cdr3_aa: CASSQVGQGYPGVYHNEQFF; cdr3_nt: TGCGCCAGCAGCCAAGTCGGACAGGGATACCCTGGTGTCTACCACAATGAGCAGTTCTTC
j_call: TRBJ2-5; clone_size: .; v_call: TRBV6-5; d_call: .; cdr3_aa: CASSRSRDQTQYF; cdr3_nt: TGTGCCAGCAGTCGTAGCCGGGATCAGACCCAGTACTTC
j_call: TRBJ2-1; clone_size: .; v_call: TRBV5-6; d_call: TRBD1; cdr3_aa: CASSFLRGQGAGDEQFF; cdr3_nt: TGTGCCAGCAGCTTCCTTAGGGGACAGGGGGCTGGCGATGAGCAGTTCTTC
j_call: TRBJ2-7; clone_size: .; v_call: TRBV6-6; d_call: TRBD2; cdr3_aa: CASSQTGGRNNEQYF; cdr3_nt: TGTGCCAGCAGCCAGACCGGCGGGAGGAACAACGAGCAGTACTTC
j_call: TRBJ1-6; clone_size: .; v_call: TRBV30; d_call: TRBD1; cdr3_aa: CAWSVGQGVSPLHF; cdr3_nt: TGTGCCTGGAGTGTCGGGCAGGGGGTCTCACCCCTCCACTTT
j_call: TRBJ2-3; clone_size: .; v_call: TRBV7-2; d_call: TRBD2; cdr3_aa: CASSLRLAGGVDTQYF; cdr3_nt: TGTGCCAGCAGCTTACGACTAGCGGGGGGTGTAGATACGCAGTATTTT
j_call: TRBJ2-3; clone_size: .; v_call: TRBV5-1; d_call: TRBD2; cdr3_aa: CASSLGGGSTDTQYF; cdr3_nt: TGCGCCAGCAGCTTGGGTGGCGGGAGTACAGATACGCAGTATTTT
j_call: TRBJ2-7; clone_size: .; v_call: TRBV2; d_call: TRBD2; cdr3_aa: CASSARTSGYEQYF; cdr3_nt: TGTGCCAGCAGTGCTAGGACTAGCGGCTACGAGCAGTACTTC
j_call: TRBJ2-7; clone_size: .; v_call: TRBV2; d_call: .; cdr3_aa: CASTPKPTSYEQYF; cdr3_nt: TGTGCCAGCACCCCGAAGCCGACTTCCTACGAGCAGTACTTC
j_call: TRBJ1-3; clone_size: .; v_call: TRBV11-2; d_call: .; cdr3_aa: CASSKRGAGNTIYF; cdr3_nt: TGTGCCAGCAGCAAGAGAGGAGCGGGAAACACCATATATTTT
j_call: TRBJ2-1; clone_size: .; v_call: TRBV10-2; d_call: TRBD2; cdr3_aa: CASSPRVLAGPNNEQFF; cdr3_nt: TGCGCCAGCAGTCCCCGAGTGTTAGCGGGGCCAAACAATGAGCAGTTCTTC
j_call: TRBJ1-5; clone_size: few; v_call: TRBV4-1; d_call: .; cdr3_aa: CASSQEDIYSNQPQHF; cdr3_nt: TGCGCCAGCAGCCAAGAGGACATCTATAGCAATCAGCCCCAGCATTTT
j_call: TRBJ2-7; clone_size: .; v_call: TRBV5-1; d_call: .; cdr3_aa: CASSLGLSVSYEQYF; cdr3_nt: TGCGCCAGCAGCTTGGGACTGTCCGTCTCCTACGAGCAGTACTTC
j_call: TRBJ2-3; clone_size: .; v_call: TRBV30; d_call: TRBD2; cdr3_aa: CAWTAGGADTQYF; cdr3_nt: TGTGCCTGGACAGCGGGAGGCGCGGATACGCAGTATTTT
j_call: TRBJ1-2; clone_size: .; v_call: TRBV29-1; d_call: .; cdr3_aa: CSVEVVGDGYTF; cdr3_nt: TGCAGCGTTGAAGTGGTCGGGGATGGCTACACCTTC
j_call: TRBJ2-1; clone_size: .; v_call: TRBV5-1; d_call: TRBD1; cdr3_aa: CASSSGQGNYFEQFF; cdr3_nt: TGCGCCAGCAGCTCTGGACAGGGTAATTACTTTGAGCAGTTCTTC
j_call: TRBJ2-1; clone_size: .; v_call: TRBV5-1; d_call: .; cdr3_aa: CASSPGTGNEQFF; cdr3_nt: TGCGCCAGCAGCCCGGGGACTGGCAATGAGCAGTTCTTC
j_call: TRBJ2-4; clone_size: .; v_call: TRBV7-9; d_call: TRBD2; cdr3_aa: CASSSPPSGIGKNIQYF; cdr3_nt: TGTGCCAGCAGCTCCCCCCCTAGCGGGATAGGCAAAAACATTCAGTACTTC
j_call: TRBJ2-7; clone_size: .; v_call: TRBV5-4; d_call: .; cdr3_aa: CASSLGLPPYEQYF; cdr3_nt: TGTGCCAGCAGCTTGGGACTACCCCCCTACGAGCAGTACTTC
j_call: TRBJ1-2; clone_size: .; v_call: TRBV11-2; d_call: TRBD1; cdr3_aa: CASSHDRGRGYTF; cdr3_nt: TGTGCCAGCAGCCACGACAGGGGGCGCGGCTACACCTTC
j_call: TRBJ2-2; clone_size: few; v_call: TRBV2; d_call: TRBD2; cdr3_aa: CASRGLLTGELFF; cdr3_nt: TGTGCCAGCAGGGGACTACTCACCGGGGAGCTGTTTTTT
j_call: TRBJ2-4; clone_size: .; v_call: TRBV11-3; d_call: TRBD1; cdr3_aa: CASSWLTGDPADPAKNIQYF; cdr3_nt: TGTGCCAGCAGCTGGTTGACAGGGGATCCAGCGGATCCAGCCAAAAACATTCAGTACTTC
j_call: TRBJ1-2; clone_size: .; v_call: TRBV20-1; d_call: .; cdr3_aa: CSAERVGYTF; cdr3_nt: TGCAGTGCCGAGAGGGTAGGCTACACCTTC
j_call: TRBJ1-2; clone_size: few; v_call: TRBV19; d_call: .; cdr3_aa: CATTVSSFNYGYTF; cdr3_nt: TGTGCGACGACAGTATCTTCCTTTAACTATGGCTACACCTTC
j_call: TRBJ2-1; clone_size: .; v_call: TRBV7-9; d_call: .; cdr3_aa: CASSFLPQNEQFF; cdr3_nt: TGTGCCAGCAGCTTTCTCCCCCAGAATGAGCAGTTCTTC
j_call: TRBJ1-4; clone_size: .; v_call: TRBV18; d_call: TRBD1; cdr3_aa: CASSPGQGATNEKLFF; cdr3_nt: TGTGCCAGCTCACCTGGACAGGGCGCAACTAATGAAAAACTGTTTTTT
j_call: TRBJ2-1; clone_size: .; v_call: TRBV25-1; d_call: .; cdr3_aa: CASSDTGFVEKQFF; cdr3_nt: TGTGCCAGCAGTGACACAGGGTTTGTGGAAAAGCAGTTCTTC
j_call: TRBJ2-1; clone_size: .; v_call: TRBV10-1; d_call: TRBD2; cdr3_aa: CASSAVGTRGNEQFF; cdr3_nt: TGCGCCAGCAGTGCCGTCGGGACTAGGGGGAATGAGCAGTTCTTC
j_call: TRBJ1-1; clone_size: few; v_call: TRBV18; d_call: TRBD1; cdr3_aa: CASSPGQGVMRTEAFF; cdr3_nt: TGTGCCAGCTCACCCGGACAGGGAGTTATGCGGACTGAAGCTTTCTTT